Listed below are T cell receptor beta chains from one sample, sequenced in a study of blood T cell repertoires in COVID-19. Produced via immunoSEQ multiplex PCR; TCRdb's table is partial and in-frame only. The table includes under 350,000 clones, roughly 85% detected once. The sequenced sample was peripheral blood. The receptor source for this set is a human donor in a cohort sampled during active COVID-19. Both conserved end residues are part of each CDR3. The D gene is left open where the match is weak. Clone size is stated in some rows and not others, as once, few, many or a class when expanded.

v_gene: TRBV7-9; j_gene: TRBJ2-7; d_gene: TRBD1; abundance: -; CDR3aa: CATGSSQGAYEQYF; CDR3nt: TGTGCCACCGGGAGTTCGCAGGGGGCTTACGAGCAGTACTTC
v_gene: TRBV28; j_gene: TRBJ2-7; d_gene: -; abundance: -; CDR3aa: CASTTGGGERYEQYF; CDR3nt: TGTGCCAGCACCACGGGAGGGGGCGAGAGATACGAGCAGTACTTC
v_gene: TRBV18; j_gene: TRBJ2-3; d_gene: -; abundance: -; CDR3aa: CASSPTYSTDTQYF; CDR3nt: TGTGCCAGCTCACCTACCTATTCCACAGATACGCAGTATTTT
v_gene: TRBV18; j_gene: TRBJ2-7; d_gene: TRBD1; abundance: -; CDR3aa: CASSPARGQRNEQYF; CDR3nt: TGTGCCAGCTCACCCGCCAGGGGGCAAAGGAACGAGCAGTACTTC
v_gene: TRBV6-4; j_gene: TRBJ2-3; d_gene: -; abundance: few; CDR3aa: CASSDSSSSLQYF; CDR3nt: TGTGCCAGCAGTGACTCGAGTAGTAGCCTACAGTATTTT
v_gene: TRBV28; j_gene: TRBJ2-7; d_gene: -; abundance: few; CDR3aa: CASSLRQSSSYEQYF; CDR3nt: TGTGCCAGCAGTTTGAGACAGAGCAGCTCCTACGAGCAGTACTTC
v_gene: TRBV7-2; j_gene: TRBJ2-2; d_gene: -; abundance: -; CDR3aa: CASNPWGGGGELFF; CDR3nt: TGTGCCAGCAACCCTTGGGGGGGCGGCGGGGAGCTGTTTTTT
v_gene: TRBV28; j_gene: TRBJ1-4; d_gene: TRBD1; abundance: -; CDR3aa: CASSLTGGDEKLFF; CDR3nt: TGTGCCAGCAGTTTAACAGGGGGAGATGAAAAACTGTTTTTT
v_gene: TRBV7-2; j_gene: TRBJ2-3; d_gene: TRBD1; abundance: -; CDR3aa: CASSSNTGVSDTQYF; CDR3nt: TGTGCCAGCAGCTCGAATACAGGGGTTTCAGATACGCAGTATTTT
v_gene: TRBV6-1; j_gene: TRBJ2-2; d_gene: -; abundance: -; CDR3aa: CASSDLSWTGELFF; CDR3nt: TGTGCCAGCAGTGATCTTAGTTGGACCGGGGAGCTGTTTTTT
v_gene: TRBV5-1; j_gene: TRBJ2-2; d_gene: -; abundance: -; CDR3aa: CASSLEGDRRGHTGELFF; CDR3nt: TGCGCCAGCAGCTTGGAGGGGGATCGGCGGGGGCACACCGGGGAGCTGTTTTTT
v_gene: TRBV6-2/TRBV6-3; j_gene: TRBJ2-7; d_gene: -; abundance: -; CDR3aa: CASSYSKQGTPYEQYF; CDR3nt: TGTGCCAGCAGTTACAGTAAACAGGGAACCCCCTACGAGCAGTACTTC
v_gene: TRBV30; j_gene: TRBJ2-1; d_gene: TRBD2; abundance: -; CDR3aa: CAWSVPHPGTSGNNEQFF; CDR3nt: TGTGCCTGGAGTGTCCCACACCCCGGGACTAGCGGGAATAATGAGCAGTTCTTC
v_gene: TRBV19; j_gene: TRBJ2-2; d_gene: -; abundance: -; CDR3aa: CASSMLPLEGLWAGELFF; CDR3nt: TGTGCCAGTAGTATGTTGCCCCTGGAGGGCCTATGGGCCGGGGAGCTGTTTTTT
v_gene: TRBV5-1; j_gene: TRBJ1-3; d_gene: TRBD1; abundance: -; CDR3aa: CASSVGQGARGNTIYF; CDR3nt: TGCGCCAGCAGCGTGGGACAGGGCGCGCGGGGAAACACCATATATTTT
v_gene: TRBV6-5; j_gene: TRBJ2-7; d_gene: -; abundance: -; CDR3aa: CASSRSSAYEQYF; CDR3nt: TGTGCCAGCAGCCGTAGCTCCGCCTACGAGCAGTACTTC
v_gene: TRBV3-1/TRBV3-2; j_gene: TRBJ1-1; d_gene: -; abundance: once; CDR3aa: CASSPVYRETEAFF; CDR3nt: TGTGCCAGCAGCCCTGTCTACAGGGAGACTGAAGCTTTCTTT
v_gene: TRBV3-1/TRBV3-2; j_gene: TRBJ2-2; d_gene: TRBD2; abundance: -; CDR3aa: CASSQYLTSGRFSGELFF; CDR3nt: TGTGCCAGCAGCCAGTACCTGACTAGCGGGAGATTCTCCGGGGAGCTGTTTTTT
v_gene: TRBV3-1/TRBV3-2; j_gene: TRBJ2-2; d_gene: TRBD2; abundance: -; CDR3aa: CASRRGGNTGELFF; CDR3nt: TGTGCCTCCCGGCGGGGGGGCAACACCGGGGAGCTGTTTTTT
v_gene: TRBV7-2; j_gene: TRBJ2-3; d_gene: TRBD2; abundance: once; CDR3aa: CASSSLGLVSTDTQYF; CDR3nt: TGTGCCAGCAGCTCCCTCGGACTAGTCAGCACAGATACGCAGTATTTT
v_gene: TRBV7-9; j_gene: TRBJ2-1; d_gene: -; abundance: -; CDR3aa: CAGGGRGHTNEQFF; CDR3nt: TGTGCCGGGGGGGGGCGGGGCCATACCAATGAGCAGTTCTTC
v_gene: TRBV9; j_gene: TRBJ1-1; d_gene: -; abundance: -; CDR3aa: CASSVGTVGGTEAFF; CDR3nt: TGTGCCAGCAGCGTAGGGACAGTGGGCGGCACTGAAGCTTTCTTT
v_gene: TRBV11-2; j_gene: TRBJ1-4; d_gene: -; abundance: -; CDR3aa: CASSALQGTNEKLFF; CDR3nt: TGTGCCAGCAGCGCCCTACAGGGAACTAATGAAAAACTGTTTTTT
v_gene: TRBV7-9; j_gene: TRBJ2-1; d_gene: TRBD2; abundance: -; CDR3aa: CASNRAGVYNEQFF; CDR3nt: TGTGCCAGCAATCGAGCGGGGGTATACAATGAGCAGTTCTTC
v_gene: TRBV27; j_gene: TRBJ2-3; d_gene: -; abundance: -; CDR3aa: CASTLSGSTDTQYF; CDR3nt: TGTGCCAGCACCCTAAGCGGAAGCACAGATACGCAGTATTTT
v_gene: TRBV19; j_gene: TRBJ1-6; d_gene: TRBD1; abundance: -; CDR3aa: CASSLGQVNSPLHF; CDR3nt: TGTGCCAGTAGTTTGGGACAGGTTAATTCACCCCTCCACTTT
v_gene: TRBV5-4; j_gene: TRBJ1-6; d_gene: -; abundance: -; CDR3aa: CASSTSPTGKYNSPLHF; CDR3nt: TGTGCCAGCAGCACCTCCCCCACAGGGAAATATAATTCACCCCTCCACTTT
v_gene: TRBV30; j_gene: TRBJ2-2; d_gene: -; abundance: -; CDR3aa: CAWSGDSGLNTGELFF; CDR3nt: TGTGCCTGGAGTGGGGATAGCGGCCTGAACACCGGGGAGCTGTTTTTT
v_gene: TRBV6-5; j_gene: TRBJ2-7; d_gene: -; abundance: -; CDR3aa: CASSYSRLLINYEQYF; CDR3nt: TGTGCCAGCAGTTACTCGCGACTTTTAATAAACTACGAGCAGTACTTC
v_gene: TRBV6-5; j_gene: TRBJ2-2; d_gene: -; abundance: -; CDR3aa: CASKAEDTGELFF; CDR3nt: TGTGCCAGCAAGGCAGAGGACACCGGGGAGCTGTTTTTT
v_gene: TRBV3-1/TRBV3-2; j_gene: TRBJ2-3; d_gene: TRBD2; abundance: -; CDR3aa: CASSGSGRIDTQYF; CDR3nt: TGTGCCAGCAGCGGCAGCGGGAGGATAGATACGCAGTATTTT
v_gene: TRBV27; j_gene: TRBJ1-5; d_gene: -; abundance: -; CDR3aa: CASRPGQSNQPQHF; CDR3nt: TGTGCCAGCAGACCAGGACAGTCCAATCAGCCCCAGCATTTT
v_gene: TRBV19; j_gene: TRBJ2-5; d_gene: -; abundance: -; CDR3aa: CASSKEGTAQRAQYF; CDR3nt: TGTGCCAGTAGTAAGGAGGGCACGGCACAGAGAGCCCAGTACTTC
v_gene: TRBV2; j_gene: TRBJ2-3; d_gene: TRBD2; abundance: -; CDR3aa: CASSEAGAGEADTQYF; CDR3nt: TGTGCCAGCAGTGAAGCGGGAGCGGGAGAGGCAGATACGCAGTATTTT
v_gene: TRBV3-1/TRBV3-2; j_gene: TRBJ1-5; d_gene: -; abundance: -; CDR3aa: CASSQDVYSNQPQHF; CDR3nt: TGTGCCAGCAGCCAAGATGTATATAGCAATCAGCCCCAGCATTTT
v_gene: TRBV4-1; j_gene: TRBJ1-5; d_gene: TRBD1; abundance: -; CDR3aa: CASSRGQRNQPQHF; CDR3nt: TGCGCCAGCAGCCGGGGACAGCGAAATCAGCCCCAGCATTTT
v_gene: TRBV9; j_gene: TRBJ1-4; d_gene: -; abundance: -; CDR3aa: CASSVDLSGNEKLFF; CDR3nt: TGTGCCAGCAGCGTAGATTTGTCGGGTAATGAAAAACTGTTTTTT
v_gene: TRBV18; j_gene: TRBJ1-2; d_gene: -; abundance: -; CDR3aa: CASSPSDTGGRGYTF; CDR3nt: TGTGCCAGCTCTCCCTCGGACACGGGAGGGAGAGGCTACACCTTC
v_gene: TRBV7-2; j_gene: TRBJ1-6; d_gene: -; abundance: -; CDR3aa: CASSLEGNSPLHF; CDR3nt: TGTGCCAGCAGCTTAGAGGGGAATTCACCCCTCCACTTT
v_gene: TRBV3-1/TRBV3-2; j_gene: TRBJ2-5; d_gene: TRBD2; abundance: -; CDR3aa: CASSQGGGRETQYF; CDR3nt: TGTGCCAGCAGCCAAGGGGGAGGGCGAGAGACCCAGTACTTC
v_gene: TRBV5-1; j_gene: TRBJ2-7; d_gene: -; abundance: -; CDR3aa: CASSLDTGPYEQYF; CDR3nt: TGCGCCAGCAGCTTGGATACAGGGCCCTACGAGCAGTACTTC
v_gene: TRBV6-4; j_gene: TRBJ2-2; d_gene: TRBD2; abundance: -; CDR3aa: CASRGAGASGELFF; CDR3nt: TGTGCCAGCAGAGGCGCGGGAGCTTCCGGGGAGCTGTTTTTT
v_gene: TRBV18; j_gene: TRBJ2-5; d_gene: TRBD1; abundance: -; CDR3aa: CASSQRQGRAETQYF; CDR3nt: TGTGCCAGCTCACAACGACAGGGAAGGGCCGAGACCCAGTACTTC
v_gene: TRBV6-5; j_gene: TRBJ1-6; d_gene: -; abundance: -; CDR3aa: CASSYDRSSYNSPLHF; CDR3nt: TGTGCCAGCAGTTACGACAGAAGCTCCTATAATTCACCCCTCCACTTT
v_gene: TRBV28; j_gene: TRBJ2-5; d_gene: -; abundance: -; CDR3aa: CASSPHGRRAYEYF; CDR3nt: TGTGCCAGCAGTCCTCACGGCCGGAGAGCATATGAGTACTTC
v_gene: TRBV7-8; j_gene: TRBJ2-7; d_gene: TRBD2; abundance: -; CDR3aa: CASSPLLASLSYEQYF; CDR3nt: TGTGCCAGCAGCCCCCTACTAGCGAGTCTTTCCTACGAGCAGTACTTC